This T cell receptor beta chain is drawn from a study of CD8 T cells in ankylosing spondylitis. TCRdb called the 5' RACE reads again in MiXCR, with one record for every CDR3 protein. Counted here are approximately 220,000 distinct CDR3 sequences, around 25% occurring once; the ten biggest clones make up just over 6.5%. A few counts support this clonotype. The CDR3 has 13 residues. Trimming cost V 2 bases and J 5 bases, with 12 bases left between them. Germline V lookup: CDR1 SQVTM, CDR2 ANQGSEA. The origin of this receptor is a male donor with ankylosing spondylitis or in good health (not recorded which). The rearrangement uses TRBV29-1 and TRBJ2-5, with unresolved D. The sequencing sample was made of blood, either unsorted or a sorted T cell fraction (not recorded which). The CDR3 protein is CSVESFGGETQYF. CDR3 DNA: TGCAGCGTTGAATCCTTCGGTGGGGAGACCCAGTACTTC.